This TCR beta chain was obtained from a study of cytomegalovirus exposure and HLA in healthy donors. This clone was seen a handful of times. Germline assignment: CDR1 MDHEN and CDR2 SYDVKM. The length of the CDR3 is 13 residues. Trimming cost V 10 bases and J 1 base; bases outside gene matches: 4. The study ran its PCR with 60 Vbeta and 13 Jbeta primers. Sequenced by immunoSEQ multiplex PCR; TCRdb stores in-frame clones only, minus some. The sample has about 130,000 clones, about 78% seen once; the top ten hold 2.9%. This chain links TRBV28 with TRBJ2-1; TRBD2 aligns across 7 bases. The clonotype was recovered from a human donor in good health. Sequencing was carried out using PBMCs. CDR3 in amino acids: CATGLLSYNEQFF. The CDR3 coding sequence is TGTGCCACGGGACTACTGTCCTACAATGAGCAGTTCTTC.